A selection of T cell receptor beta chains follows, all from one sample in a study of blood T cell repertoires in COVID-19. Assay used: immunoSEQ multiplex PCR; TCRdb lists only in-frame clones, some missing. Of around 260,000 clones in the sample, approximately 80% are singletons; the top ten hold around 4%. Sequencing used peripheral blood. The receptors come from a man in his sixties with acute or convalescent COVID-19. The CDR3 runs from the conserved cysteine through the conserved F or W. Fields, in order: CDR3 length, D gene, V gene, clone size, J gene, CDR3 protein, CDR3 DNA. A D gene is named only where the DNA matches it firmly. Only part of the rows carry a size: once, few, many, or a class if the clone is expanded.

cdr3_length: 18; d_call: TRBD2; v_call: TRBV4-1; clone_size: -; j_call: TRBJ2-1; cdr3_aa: CASSQEGSLAGLYNEQFF; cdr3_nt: TGCGCCAGCAGCCAGGAGGGGTCCCTAGCGGGATTATACAATGAGCAGTTCTTC
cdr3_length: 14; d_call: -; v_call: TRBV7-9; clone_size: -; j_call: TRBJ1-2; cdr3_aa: CASSLAAAEYGYTF; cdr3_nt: TGTGCCAGCAGCTTAGCGGCGGCAGAGTATGGCTACACCTTC
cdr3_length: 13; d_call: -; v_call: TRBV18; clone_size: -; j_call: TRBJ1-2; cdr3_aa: CASSPIQGGGYTF; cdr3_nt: TGTGCCAGCTCACCAATTCAAGGAGGAGGCTACACCTTC
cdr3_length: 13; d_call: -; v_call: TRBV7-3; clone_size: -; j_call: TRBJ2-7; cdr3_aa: CASSPTGPYEQYF; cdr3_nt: TGTGCCAGCAGCCCGACAGGTCCCTACGAGCAGTACTTC
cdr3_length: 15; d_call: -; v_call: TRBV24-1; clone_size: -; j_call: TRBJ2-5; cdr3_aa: CATTGGGSGEETQYF; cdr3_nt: TGTGCCACCACCGGGGGTGGTAGCGGAGAAGAGACCCAGTACTTC
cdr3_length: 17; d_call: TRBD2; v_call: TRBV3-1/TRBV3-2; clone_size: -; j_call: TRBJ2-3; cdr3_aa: CASSQGSGGPSTDTQYF; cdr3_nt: TGTGCCAGCAGCCAGGGTAGCGGGGGGCCTAGCACAGATACGCAGTATTTT
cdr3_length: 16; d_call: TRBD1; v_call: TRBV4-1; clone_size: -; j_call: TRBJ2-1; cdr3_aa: CASSQDFWTGSNEQFF; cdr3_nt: TGCGCCAGCAGCCAAGACTTCTGGACAGGGAGTAATGAGCAGTTCTTC
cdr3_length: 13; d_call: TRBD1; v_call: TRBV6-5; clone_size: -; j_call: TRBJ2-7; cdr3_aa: CASRGGQGVEQYF; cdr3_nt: TGTGCCAGCAGGGGGGGACAGGGCGTGGAGCAGTACTTC
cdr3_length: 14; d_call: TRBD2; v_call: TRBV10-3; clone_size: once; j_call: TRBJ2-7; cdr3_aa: CAISGASGEYEQYF; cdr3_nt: TGTGCCATCAGTGGGGCTAGCGGCGAGTACGAGCAGTACTTC
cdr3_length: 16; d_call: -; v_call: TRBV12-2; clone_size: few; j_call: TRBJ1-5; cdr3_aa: CASRFVRPRPNQPQHF; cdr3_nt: TGTGCAAGTCGCTTTGTTAGGCCGAGGCCCAATCAGCCCCAGCATTTT
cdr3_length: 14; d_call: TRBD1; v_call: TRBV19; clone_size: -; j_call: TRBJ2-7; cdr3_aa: CASSPGQGAYEQYF; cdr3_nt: TGTGCCAGTAGTCCAGGACAGGGGGCCTACGAGCAGTACTTC
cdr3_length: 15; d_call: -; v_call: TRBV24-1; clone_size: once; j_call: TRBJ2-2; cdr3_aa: CATSDTLDLAGELFF; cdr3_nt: TGTGCCACCAGTGATACCCTTGACTTAGCCGGGGAGCTGTTTTTT
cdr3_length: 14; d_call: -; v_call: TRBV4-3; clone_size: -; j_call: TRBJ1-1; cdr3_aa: CASSQVGGNTEAFF; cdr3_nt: TGCGCCAGCAGCCAAGTAGGAGGGAACACTGAAGCTTTCTTT
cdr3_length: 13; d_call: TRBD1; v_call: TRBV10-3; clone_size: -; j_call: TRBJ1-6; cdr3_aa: CAISGQGNSPLHF; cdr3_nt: TGTGCCATCAGTGGACAGGGGAATTCACCCCTCCACTTT
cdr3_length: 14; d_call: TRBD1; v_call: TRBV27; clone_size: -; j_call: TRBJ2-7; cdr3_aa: CASSRDSRAYEQYF; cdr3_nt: TGTGCCAGCAGTCGGGACAGCAGGGCCTACGAGCAGTACTTC
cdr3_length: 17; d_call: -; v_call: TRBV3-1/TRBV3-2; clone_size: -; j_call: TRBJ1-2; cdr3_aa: CASSRRQGLYGSYGYTF; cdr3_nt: TGTGCCAGCAGCCGGAGGCAGGGACTTTACGGCAGTTATGGCTACACCTTC
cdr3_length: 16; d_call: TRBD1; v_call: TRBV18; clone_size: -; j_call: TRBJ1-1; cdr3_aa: CASSPLGQGVNTEAFF; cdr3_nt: TGTGCCAGCTCACCACTGGGACAGGGGGTGAACACTGAAGCTTTCTTT
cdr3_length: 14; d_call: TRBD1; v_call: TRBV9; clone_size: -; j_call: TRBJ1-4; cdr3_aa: CASSRGQGGEKLFF; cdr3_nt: TGTGCCAGCAGCCGTGGACAGGGTGGTGAAAAACTGTTTTTT
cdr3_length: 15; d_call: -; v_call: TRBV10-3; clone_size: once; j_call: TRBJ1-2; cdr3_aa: CAISVGGSGNYGYTF; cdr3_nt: TGTGCCATCAGTGTAGGGGGAAGCGGCAACTATGGCTACACCTTC
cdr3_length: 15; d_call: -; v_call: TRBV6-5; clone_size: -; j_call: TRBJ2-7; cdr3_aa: CASSSSSVGIGEQYF; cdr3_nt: TGTGCCAGCAGTTCTTCTAGCGTGGGGATCGGCGAGCAGTACTTC
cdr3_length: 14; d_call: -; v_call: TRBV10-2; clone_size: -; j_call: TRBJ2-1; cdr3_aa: CASSAYRDFNEQFF; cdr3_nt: TGCGCCAGCAGTGCGTACCGGGACTTCAATGAGCAGTTCTTC
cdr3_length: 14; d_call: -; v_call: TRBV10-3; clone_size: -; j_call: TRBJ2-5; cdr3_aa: CAISEGGMGETQYF; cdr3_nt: TGTGCCATCAGTGAGGGGGGGATGGGAGAGACCCAGTACTTC
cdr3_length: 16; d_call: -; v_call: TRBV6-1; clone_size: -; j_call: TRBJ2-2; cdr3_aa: CASSGMTAANTGELFF; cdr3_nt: TGTGCCAGCAGTGGGATGACAGCAGCGAACACCGGGGAGCTGTTTTTT
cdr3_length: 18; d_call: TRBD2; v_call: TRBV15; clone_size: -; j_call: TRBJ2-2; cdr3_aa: CATSRDRLAGGNTGELFF; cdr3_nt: TGTGCCACCAGCAGAGATAGGCTAGCGGGGGGCAACACCGGGGAGCTGTTTTTT
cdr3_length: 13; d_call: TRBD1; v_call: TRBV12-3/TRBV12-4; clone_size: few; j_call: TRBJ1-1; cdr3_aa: CASNQQRTGTAFF; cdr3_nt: TGTGCCAGCAATCAACAGCGGACAGGGACAGCTTTCTTT
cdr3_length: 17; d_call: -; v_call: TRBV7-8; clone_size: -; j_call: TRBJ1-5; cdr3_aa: CASSQLHPGESNQPQHF; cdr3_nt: TGTGCCAGCAGCCAACTGCATCCGGGAGAAAGCAATCAGCCCCAGCATTTT
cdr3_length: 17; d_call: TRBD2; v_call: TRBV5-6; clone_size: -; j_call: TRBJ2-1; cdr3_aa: CASSLLTTSGRKNEQFF; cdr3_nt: TGTGCCAGCAGCCTGCTAACGACTAGCGGGAGAAAGAATGAGCAGTTCTTC
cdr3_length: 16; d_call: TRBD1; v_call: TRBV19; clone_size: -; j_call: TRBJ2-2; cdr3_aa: CASSLRLTGLAGELFF; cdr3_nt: TGTGCCAGTAGCCTTCGCTTGACAGGGCTTGCCGGGGAGCTGTTTTTT
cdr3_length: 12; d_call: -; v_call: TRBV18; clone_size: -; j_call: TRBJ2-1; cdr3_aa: CASSPRPNEQFF; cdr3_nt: TGTGCCAGCTCACCGAGGCCCAATGAGCAGTTCTTC
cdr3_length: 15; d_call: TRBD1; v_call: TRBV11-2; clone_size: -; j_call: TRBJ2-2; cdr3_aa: CASSADRGRTGELFF; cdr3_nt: TGTGCCAGCAGCGCAGACAGGGGTAGGACCGGGGAGCTGTTTTTT